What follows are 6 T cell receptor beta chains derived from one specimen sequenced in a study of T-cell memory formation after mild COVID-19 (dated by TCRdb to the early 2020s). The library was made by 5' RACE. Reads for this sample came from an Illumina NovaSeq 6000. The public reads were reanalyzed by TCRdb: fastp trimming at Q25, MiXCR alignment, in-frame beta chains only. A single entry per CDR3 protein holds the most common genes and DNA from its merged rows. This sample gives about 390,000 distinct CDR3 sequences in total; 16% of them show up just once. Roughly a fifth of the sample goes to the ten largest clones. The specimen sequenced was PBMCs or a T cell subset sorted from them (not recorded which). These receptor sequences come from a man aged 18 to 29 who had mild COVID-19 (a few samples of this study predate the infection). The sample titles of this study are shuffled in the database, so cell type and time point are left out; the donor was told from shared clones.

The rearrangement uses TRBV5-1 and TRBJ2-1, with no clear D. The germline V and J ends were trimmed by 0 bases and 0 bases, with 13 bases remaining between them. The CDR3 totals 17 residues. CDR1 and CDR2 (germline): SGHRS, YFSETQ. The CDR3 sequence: CASSLGSPRSSYNEQFF. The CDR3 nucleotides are TGCGCCAGCAGCTTGGGATCACCTAGGAGCTCCTACAATGAGCAGTTCTTC.

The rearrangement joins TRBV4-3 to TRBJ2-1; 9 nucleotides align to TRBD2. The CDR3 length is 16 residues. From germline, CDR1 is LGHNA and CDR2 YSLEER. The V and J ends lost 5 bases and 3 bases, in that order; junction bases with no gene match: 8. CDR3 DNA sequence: TGCGCCAGCAGCGAGGGGCCAGCGGGAGGCTACAATGAGCAGTTCTTC. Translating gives CASSEGPAGGYNEQFF.

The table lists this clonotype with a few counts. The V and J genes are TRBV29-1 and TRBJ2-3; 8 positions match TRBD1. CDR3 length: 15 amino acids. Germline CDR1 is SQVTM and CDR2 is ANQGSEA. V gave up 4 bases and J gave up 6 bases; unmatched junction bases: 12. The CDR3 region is CSVVVGDRRMDTQYF. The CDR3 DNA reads TGCAGCGTTGTTGTGGGGGACAGGCGGATGGATACGCAGTATTTT.

CDR3 protein: CAISESSGRGPGANVLTF. For the CDR3, the DNA is TGTGCCATCAGTGAGTCTTCAGGCAGGGGGCCTGGGGCCAACGTCCTGACTTTC. The chain combines TRBV10-3 with TRBJ2-6, with 8 nucleotides matching TRBD1. The germline V gene encodes CDR1 ENHRY and CDR2 SYGVKD. This CDR3 has 18 amino acids. V lost 0 bases, J lost 2 bases, and 6 bases stayed unmatched.

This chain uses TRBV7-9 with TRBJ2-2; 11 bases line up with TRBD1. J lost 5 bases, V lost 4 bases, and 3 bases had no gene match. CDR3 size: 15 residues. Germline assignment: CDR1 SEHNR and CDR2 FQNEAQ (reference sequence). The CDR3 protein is CASSSRDRGTGELFF. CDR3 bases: TGTGCCAGCAGCTCCCGGGACAGGGGGACCGGGGAGCTGTTTTTT.

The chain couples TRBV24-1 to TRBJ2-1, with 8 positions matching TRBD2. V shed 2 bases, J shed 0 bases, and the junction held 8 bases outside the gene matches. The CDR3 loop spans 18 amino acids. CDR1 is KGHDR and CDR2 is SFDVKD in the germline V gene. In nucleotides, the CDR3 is TGTGCCACCAGTGATTGGAGATGGAGCGGGGGCTCCTACAATGAGCAGTTCTTC. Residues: CATSDWRWSGGSYNEQFF.